The T cell receptor (beta chain) under discussion was sequenced for a study of cytomegalovirus exposure and HLA in healthy donors. Sequencing used immunoSEQ multiplex PCR; TCRdb keeps in-frame clones, though not all of them. The sample lists under 150,000 clones; roughly 81% were seen once. Study-wide findings and caveats: The classifier was said to identify cytomegalovirus status with high specificity and sensitivity. Confirmation was obtained in vitro that a few CMV-associated chains are specific for CMV antigens. Rarity held for most TCR sequences, but there were some public TCRs that occurred in many donors.

The CDR3 contains 16 residues. CDR1 SGHTA and CDR2 FQGNSA come from the germline V gene. The trim removed 5 bases at V and 2 bases at J, leaving 11 bases unmatched. For this clone: No antigen is known for it.

The J gene is TRBJ1-2, the V gene TRBV7-2; TRBD1 matches 7 bases. The sample taken for sequencing was PBMCs. The clonotype was recovered from a woman in her twenties or thirties in good health and CMV-seronegative. This chain's CDR3 is CASSQNARQGNYGYTF. The CDR3 region has the DNA TGTGCCAGCAGCCAAAATGCCCGACAGGGAAACTATGGCTACACCTTC.